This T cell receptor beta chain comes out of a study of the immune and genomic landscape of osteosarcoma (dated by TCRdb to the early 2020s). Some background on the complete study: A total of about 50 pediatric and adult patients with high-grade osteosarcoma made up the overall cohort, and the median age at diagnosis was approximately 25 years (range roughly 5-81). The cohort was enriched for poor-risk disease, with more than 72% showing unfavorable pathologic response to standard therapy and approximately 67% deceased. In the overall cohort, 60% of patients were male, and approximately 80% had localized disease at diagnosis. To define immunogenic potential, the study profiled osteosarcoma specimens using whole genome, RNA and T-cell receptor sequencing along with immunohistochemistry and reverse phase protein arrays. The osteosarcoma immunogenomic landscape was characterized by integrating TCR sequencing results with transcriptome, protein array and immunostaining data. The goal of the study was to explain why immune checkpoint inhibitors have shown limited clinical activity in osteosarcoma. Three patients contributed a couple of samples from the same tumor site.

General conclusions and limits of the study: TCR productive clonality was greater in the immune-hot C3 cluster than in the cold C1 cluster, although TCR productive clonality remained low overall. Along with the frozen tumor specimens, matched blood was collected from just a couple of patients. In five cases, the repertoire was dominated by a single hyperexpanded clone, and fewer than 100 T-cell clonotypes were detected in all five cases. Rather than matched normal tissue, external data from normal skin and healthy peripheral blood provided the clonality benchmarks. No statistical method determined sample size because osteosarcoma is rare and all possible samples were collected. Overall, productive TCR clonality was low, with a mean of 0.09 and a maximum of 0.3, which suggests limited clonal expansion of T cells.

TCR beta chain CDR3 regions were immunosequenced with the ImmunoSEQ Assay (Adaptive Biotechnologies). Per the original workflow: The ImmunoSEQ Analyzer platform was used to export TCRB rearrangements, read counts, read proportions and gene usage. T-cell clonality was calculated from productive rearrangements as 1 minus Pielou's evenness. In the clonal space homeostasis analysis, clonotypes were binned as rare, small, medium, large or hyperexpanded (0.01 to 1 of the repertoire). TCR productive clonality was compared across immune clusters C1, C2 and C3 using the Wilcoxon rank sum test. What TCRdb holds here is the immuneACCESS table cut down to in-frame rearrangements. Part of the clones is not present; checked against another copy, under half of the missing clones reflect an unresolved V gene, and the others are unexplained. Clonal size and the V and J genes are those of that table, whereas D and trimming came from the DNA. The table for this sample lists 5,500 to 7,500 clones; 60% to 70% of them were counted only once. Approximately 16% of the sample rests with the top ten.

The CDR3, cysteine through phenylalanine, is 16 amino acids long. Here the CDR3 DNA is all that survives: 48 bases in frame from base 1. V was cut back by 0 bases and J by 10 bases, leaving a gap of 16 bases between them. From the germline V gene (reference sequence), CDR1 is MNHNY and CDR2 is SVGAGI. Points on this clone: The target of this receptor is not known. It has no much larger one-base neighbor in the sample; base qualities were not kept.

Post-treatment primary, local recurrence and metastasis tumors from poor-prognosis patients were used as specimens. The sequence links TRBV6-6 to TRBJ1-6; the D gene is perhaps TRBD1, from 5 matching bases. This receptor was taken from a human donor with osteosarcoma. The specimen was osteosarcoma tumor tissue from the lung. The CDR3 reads CASSYSAGAVSSPLHF. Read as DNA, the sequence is TGTGCCAGCAGTTACTCGGCCGGGGCGGTGAGCTCACCCCTCCACTTT.